The 13 T cell receptor beta chains below come from one sample, sequenced in a study of blood T cell repertoires in COVID-19. TCRdb's copy holds only in-frame clones and misses some; the assay was immunoSEQ multiplex PCR. The sample records 95,000 to 110,000 clones, roughly nine tenths being singletons. Source material: peripheral blood. The receptors derive from a woman at least 80 years old in a cohort sampled during active COVID-19.

This chain joins TRBV14 and TRBJ2-1; 9 nucleotides line up with TRBD1. This CDR3 has 16 residues. CDR1 SGHDN and CDR2 FVKESK come from the germline V gene. The J segment lost 4 bases and the V segment lost 4 bases, leaving 8 bases of the junction unmatched. This CDR3 is CASSPRDRVYYNEQFF. The CDR3 coding sequence is TGTGCCAGCAGCCCCCGGGACAGGGTCTATTACAATGAGCAGTTCTTC.

The J gene is TRBJ2-1, the V gene TRBV10-3; 8 bases are shared with TRBD2. The V gene's germline CDR1 is ENHRY and CDR2 SYGVKD. The CDR3 sequence is 13 residues long. V lost 9 bases and J lost 9; bases outside the gene matches: 10. The CDR3 DNA follows: TGTGCCATTGCGGGGGGACCCCGCGGTGAGCAGTTCTTC. It specifies CAIAGGPRGEQFF.

The chain couples TRBV12-3 or TRBV12-4 to TRBJ2-4; TRBD2 is a possible D gene (6 bases). This CDR3 is built from 13 residues. The V end lost 4 bases, the J end lost 8 bases, and 12 bases lay between the germline ends. The CDR3 DNA is TGTGCCAGCAGTTCTACTAGCCGTGACATTCAGTACTTC. This encodes CASSSTSRDIQYF.

The V gene is TRBV9, the J gene TRBJ1-6; 8 nucleotides agree with TRBD1. This CDR3 contains 16 residues. The V gene's germline CDR1 is SGDLS and CDR2 YYNGEE. Germline trimming cut 4 bases from V and 10 bases from J; bases unmatched to any gene: 13. The CDR3 sequence is CASSPTVGQGVSPLHF. Here the CDR3 DNA reads TGTGCCAGCAGCCCCACGGTCGGACAGGGTGTCTCACCCCTCCACTTT.

This clone was observed a single time. The V gene is TRBV29-1, the J gene TRBJ2-2; perhaps TRBD1 as D (6 bases). The V gene's germline CDR1 is SQVTM and CDR2 ANQGSEA. V was clipped by 2 bases and J by 0 bases, with 16 bases between them. This CDR3 spans 17 amino acids. CDR3 sequence reads: CSVERARGAPNTGELFF. CDR3 nucleotides: TGCAGCGTTGAACGAGCCAGGGGCGCACCGAACACCGGGGAGCTGTTTTTT.

The V and J genes are TRBV20-1 and TRBJ2-3; TRBD2 aligns across 7 bases. Germline CDR1 is DFQATT and CDR2 is SNEGSKA (reference sequence). The CDR3 spans 11 residues. The V segment lost 3 bases and the J segment 8 bases; nucleotides outside the gene matches: 2. The CDR3 nucleotides read TGCAGTGCTAGCTCGGGAGGTACGCAGTATTTT. Its translation is CSASSGGTQYF.

A single count supports this clone. The J gene is TRBJ2-1, the V gene TRBV10-3, with TRBD2 matching over 10 bases. Germline V gene sequence: CDR1 ENHRY, CDR2 SYGVKD. V was pared by 6 bases and J by 9 bases, with 14 bases of the junction left unmatched. The CDR3 has 16 amino acids. CDR3 nucleotides: TGTGCCATCAGCCGGACTAGCGGTGCCTCTGGGGGTGAGCAGTTCTTC. This encodes CAISRTSGASGGEQFF.

This rearrangement joins TRBV5-1 to TRBJ2-7; no reliable D call. This CDR3 has 12 residues. Germline V CDR1 and CDR2: SGHRS, YFSETQ. Deletions cut 3 bases from V and 6 bases from J, with 10 bases between. The CDR3 region has the DNA TGCGCCAGCAGCTCAGATGGAGCCGAGCAGTACTTC. This encodes CASSSDGAEQYF.

V gene TRBV19 combines with J gene TRBJ1-5, with D possibly matching TRBD1 (6 bases). V lost 7 bases and J 6 bases, leaving 16 bases between the germline ends. The length of the CDR3 is 14 residues. Germline V gene data show CDR1 as LNHDA and CDR2 as SQIVND (reference sequence). CDR3 amino acids: CASTDGGGGQPQHF. The CDR3 DNA reads as TGTGCCAGTACTGACGGGGGCGGGGGTCAGCCCCAGCATTTT. The variable domain in full, completed from reference TRBV19 and TRBJ1-5, reads DGGITQSPKYLFRKEGQNVTLSCEQNLNHDAMYWYRQDPGQGLRLIYYSQIVNDFQKGDIAEGYSVSREKKESFPLTVTSAQKNPTAFYLCASTDGGGGQPQHFGDGTRLSIL.

V is TRBV4-1 and J is TRBJ1-2; a weak D match, TRBD1 (6 bases). This CDR3 comprises 14 residues. Germline loops: CDR1 MGHRA, CDR2 YSYEKL. V gave up 1 base and J gave up 4 bases, with 10 bases separating them. The CDR3 protein is CASSQGDNIYGYTF. The CDR3, as DNA: TGCGCCAGCAGCCAAGGGGACAACATCTATGGCTACACCTTC.

This clone was seen once. The rearrangement links TRBV28 to TRBJ1-6, with D hard to call. The V end lost 5 bases, the J end lost 6 bases, and 14 bases lay between the germline ends. CDR3 length equals 15 residues. The germline V gene encodes CDR1 MDHEN and CDR2 SYDVKM. The CDR3 nucleotides are TGTGCCAGCAGTCCTCACAGCGGGCCTAATTCACCCCTCCACTTT. Translated: CASSPHSGPNSPLHF.

This chain links TRBV6-5 with TRBJ1-3, with a weak D call TRBD1 (6 bases). The CDR3 spans 16 residues. V was cut by 4 bases and J by 7 bases, with 20 bases left in between. Germline CDR1 and CDR2: MNHEY and SVGAGI. This CDR3 reads CASSSELQGSVNTIYF. The CDR3 nucleotides read TGTGCCAGCAGTTCCGAACTACAGGGCTCAGTTAACACCATATATTTT.

The chain employs TRBV9 and TRBJ1-6; possibly TRBD1 for D (5 bases). From germline, CDR1 is SGDLS and CDR2 YYNGEE. V lost 0 bases to trimming and J lost 10 bases, with 14 bases between them. There are 15 residues in the CDR3. CDR3 sequence: CASSVEAGPTSPLHF. CDR3 DNA sequence: TGTGCCAGCAGCGTAGAGGCAGGGCCAACCTCACCCCTCCACTTT.